Presented here are 18 T cell receptor beta chains from one specimen sequenced in a study of somatic mutations in cytotoxic T cells in rheumatoid arthritis. The data were produced by immunoSEQ multiplex PCR, yet TCRdb's version contains in-frame clones alone and is incomplete. The repertoire consists of about 11,000 clones, with approximately 74% occurring once and the leading ten covering more than 9.5%. Sequences were obtained from CD8+ T cells sorted from blood. Every receptor here comes from a man in his 70s in good health.

This clone was seen a single time. J is TRBJ2-2 and V is TRBV14; TRBD1 aligns across 7 bases. The germline gives CDR1 SGHDN, CDR2 FVKESK. Germline trimming cut 6 bases from V and 1 base from J; bases unmatched to any gene: 20. The CDR3 extends over 20 amino acids. The CDR3 region has the DNA TGTGCCAGCAGTGAAAGAGGGGGCAGGGTGGAACGCGGGAACACCGGGGAGCTGTTTTTT. Its protein product is CASSERGGRVERGNTGELFF.

CDR3 loop: CATALGGTTPKRAEETQYF. The CDR3 DNA reads TGTGCCACCGCTCTGGGGGGGACTACCCCAAAACGTGCGGAAGAGACCCAGTACTTC. The chain is built from TRBV19 and TRBJ2-5; 7 bases map to TRBD2. Germline V gene lookup returns CDR1 LNHDA and CDR2 SQIVND (reference sequence). The CDR3 has 19 residues. V lost 10 bases and J lost 3; bases outside the gene matches: 26.

This clone was counted a few times. The chain links TRBV27 to TRBJ1-1, with 9 positions matching TRBD1. The CDR3 totals 12 residues. Germline V gene sequence: CDR1 MNHEY, CDR2 SMNVEV (reference sequence). V shed 6 bases and J 9 bases; nucleotides not matched to a gene: 5. The CDR3 sequence is CASSIQGAQAFF. DNA of the CDR3: TGTGCCAGCAGCATACAGGGGGCCCAAGCTTTCTTT.

The chain carries TRBV19 and TRBJ2-5, with D perhaps assigned TRBD1 or TRBD2 (6 bases each). The CDR3 totals 15 residues. In germline, CDR1 is LNHDA, CDR2 SQIVND (reference sequence). Between the trimmed V and J ends, which lost 3 bases and 5 bases, there was a span of 16 bases. CDR3 sequence (DNA): TGTGCCAGTAGTATGGCCGGGGGCCCGGGGGAGACCCAGTACTTC. It yields the protein CASSMAGGPGETQYF. Using reference TRBV19 and TRBJ2-5 for the parts outside the CDR3, the full variable domain is DGGITQSPKYLFRKEGQNVTLSCEQNLNHDAMYWYRQDPGQGLRLIYYSQIVNDFQKGDIAEGYSVSREKKESFPLTVTSAQKNPTAFYLCASSMAGGPGETQYFGPGTRLLVL.

V gene TRBV5-5 combines with J gene TRBJ2-7, with 7 bases lining up with TRBD2. CDR1 SGHKS and CDR2 YYEKEE come from the germline V gene (reference sequence). This CDR3 region has 14 residues. Trimming took 4 bases from V and 0 from J; bases not matched to a gene: 4. CDR3 sequence (DNA): TGTGCCAGCAGCAGCGGGACGGACTCCTACGAGCAGTACTTC. Protein product: CASSSGTDSYEQYF.

The rearrangement uses TRBV6-5 and TRBJ2-3, with D possibly TRBD2 on 5 matching bases. The germline V gene encodes CDR1 MNHEY and CDR2 SVGAGI. The CDR3 is 15 amino acids. Trimming cost V 2 bases and J 1 base, with 10 bases left between them. CDR3 sequence: CASSYEGHRTDTQYF. In DNA, the CDR3 is TGTGCCAGCAGTTACGAGGGCCACCGCACAGATACGCAGTATTTT.

The J gene is TRBJ1-2, the V gene TRBV6-5; 7 bases match TRBD1. V was clipped by 5 bases and J by 8 bases; unmatched bases: 5. CDR1 and CDR2 from the germline V gene are MNHEY and SVGAGI. The CDR3 consists of 12 residues. CDR3: CASSDTGEGYTF. In DNA, the CDR3 is TGTGCCAGCAGTGACACAGGGGAAGGCTACACCTTC.

On this clone itself: This may come from a read error, since a much larger clone is one base off. The genes are TRBV27 and TRBJ1-3, with unresolved D. The CDR3 sequence is 13 residues long. The ends were cut back, 8 bases at V and 0 bases at J, with 8 bases in the middle. Germline V gene data show CDR1 as MNHEY and CDR2 as SMNVEV (reference sequence). The CDR3 bases are TGTGCCAGCGGTCAAAGCTCTGGAAACACCATATATTTT. This codes for CASGQSSGNTIYF.

The rearrangement joins TRBV7-3 to TRBJ1-1; 7 positions agree with TRBD1. With 8 bases clipped from V and 3 bases from J, the junction kept 18 bases outside the gene matches. Germline lookup yields CDR1 SGHTA and CDR2 FQGTGA. The CDR3 runs to 17 residues. The CDR3 here is CASLPPKVGTGDTEAFF. CDR3 DNA: TGTGCCAGCTTACCCCCAAAGGTAGGAACAGGGGACACTGAAGCTTTCTTT.

The J gene is TRBJ2-1, the V gene TRBV9, with D uncertain. The CDR3 is 16 amino acids. Between the trimmed V and J ends, which lost 0 bases and 3 bases, there was a span of 13 bases. Germline assignment: CDR1 SGDLS and CDR2 YYNGEE. The CDR3 DNA reads TGTGCCAGCAGCGTAGATTCCAGTCTGATCTACAATGAGCAGTTCTTC. Amino acid sequence: CASSVDSSLIYNEQFF.

This sequence joins TRBV19 and TRBJ2-5; D call uncertain. There are 13 residues in the CDR3. Germline assignment: CDR1 LNHDA and CDR2 SQIVND (reference sequence). The V and J ends lost 6 bases and 1 base respectively, with 9 bases between them. CDR3 DNA sequence: TGTGCCAGTAGCACAGATACCCAAGAGACCCAGTACTTC. This sequence encodes CASSTDTQETQYF. Supplemented by reference TRBV19 and TRBJ2-5, the full variable domain reads DGGITQSPKYLFRKEGQNVTLSCEQNLNHDAMYWYRQDPGQGLRLIYYSQIVNDFQKGDIAEGYSVSREKKESFPLTVTSAQKNPTAFYLCASSTDTQETQYFGPGTRLLVL.

This chain links TRBV4-1 with TRBJ1-1; D is unclear. The CDR3 loop spans 14 amino acids. The germline V gene encodes CDR1 MGHRA and CDR2 YSYEKL. Between the trimmed V and J ends, which lost 5 bases and 6 bases, there was a span of 16 bases. CDR3 nucleotide sequence: TGCGCCAGCAGCTCGGTCGGGGTTGGCGCTGAAGCTTTCTTT. Protein sequence: CASSSVGVGAEAFF.

J is TRBJ2-7 and V is TRBV27; possible D gene TRBD1, 6 bases. Germline V gene data show CDR1 as MNHEY and CDR2 as SMNVEV (reference sequence). The V and J ends lost 2 bases and 6 bases respectively, with 14 bases between them. The CDR3 runs 14 residues. DNA of the CDR3: TGTGCCAGCAGTTTAGTACAGGGAGAGGGCGAGCAGTACTTC. Its protein is CASSLVQGEGEQYF.

This chain joins TRBV7-9 and TRBJ2-7; D unresolved. The germline V and J ends were trimmed by 0 bases and 2 bases, with 2 bases remaining between them. This CDR3 contains 12 residues. Germline V gene lookup returns CDR1 SEHNR and CDR2 FQNEAQ (reference sequence). In DNA form, the CDR3 reads TGTGCCAGCAGCTTAGCGCCCTACGAGCAGTACTTC. Its translation is CASSLAPYEQYF.

The CDR3 DNA reads TGTGCCAGCAGTTTCGCACGGGCCGCCCCGACTCTCTACGAGCAGTACTTC. Encoded protein: CASSFARAAPTLYEQYF. This chain uses TRBV28 with TRBJ2-7; D gene uncertain. Per the germline V gene, CDR1 is MDHEN and CDR2 is SYDVKM. CDR3 length: 17 residues. The V and J ends lost 3 bases and 3 bases respectively, with 21 bases between them.

This chain connects TRBV2 to TRBJ2-5, with 10 bases aligning to TRBD2. V shed 6 bases and J 5 bases; nucleotides not matched to a gene: 9. The CDR3 loop spans 15 amino acids. CDR1 SNHLY and CDR2 FYNNEI come from the germline V gene. DNA of the CDR3: TGTGCCAGCAGCGCGAGCGGGGGGGCCTGGGAGACCCAGTACTTC. It yields the protein CASSASGGAWETQYF.

V usage is TRBV30 and J usage is TRBJ2-5, with 11 bases fitting TRBD2. The CDR3 has 18 residues. With 1 base clipped from V and 2 bases from J, the junction kept 12 bases outside the gene matches. The V gene's germline CDR1 is GTSNPN and CDR2 SVGIG (reference sequence). CDR3 protein: CAWSGWTSGHEAQETQYF. CDR3 in DNA: TGTGCCTGGAGTGGCTGGACTAGCGGGCATGAAGCACAAGAGACCCAGTACTTC.

The chain uses TRBV4-3 and TRBJ2-5, with 10 bases lining up with TRBD1. CDR1 and CDR2 (germline): LGHNA, YSLEER. This CDR3 has 16 amino acids. J was trimmed by 1 base and V by 0 bases; bases with no gene match: 2. CDR3 nucleotides: TGCGCCAGCAGCCAAGAGGGACAGGGGACCCAAGAGACCCAGTACTTC. It encodes CASSQEGQGTQETQYF.